This T cell receptor (beta chain) was observed in a study of T cell responses to AZD1222 COVID-19 vaccine. Study-level findings and limits: There were mostly white British donors and more females than males, and clonal diversity was possibly underestimated. Repertoires were obtained only post-peak T cell response.

V was pared by 6 bases and J by 4 bases, with 9 bases of the junction left unmatched. The CDR3 has 15 amino acids. CDR1 is LNHDA, CDR2 SQIVND, per germline (reference sequence). Remarks on this clone: What it recognizes is unknown.

Assay: immunoSEQ multiplex PCR; the TCRdb copy retains only in-frame clones and omits some. The data hold some 130,000 clones, with just over 85% observed a single time. Material: peripheral blood, obtained on day 0 of AZD1222 vaccination. This clonotype originated in an adult in good health. This chain uses TRBV19 with TRBJ1-2; 9 bases align to TRBD1. The CDR3 is CASSRATGGSYGYTF. CDR3 nucleotide sequence: TGTGCCAGTAGCCGGGCGACAGGGGGTTCCTATGGCTACACCTTC.